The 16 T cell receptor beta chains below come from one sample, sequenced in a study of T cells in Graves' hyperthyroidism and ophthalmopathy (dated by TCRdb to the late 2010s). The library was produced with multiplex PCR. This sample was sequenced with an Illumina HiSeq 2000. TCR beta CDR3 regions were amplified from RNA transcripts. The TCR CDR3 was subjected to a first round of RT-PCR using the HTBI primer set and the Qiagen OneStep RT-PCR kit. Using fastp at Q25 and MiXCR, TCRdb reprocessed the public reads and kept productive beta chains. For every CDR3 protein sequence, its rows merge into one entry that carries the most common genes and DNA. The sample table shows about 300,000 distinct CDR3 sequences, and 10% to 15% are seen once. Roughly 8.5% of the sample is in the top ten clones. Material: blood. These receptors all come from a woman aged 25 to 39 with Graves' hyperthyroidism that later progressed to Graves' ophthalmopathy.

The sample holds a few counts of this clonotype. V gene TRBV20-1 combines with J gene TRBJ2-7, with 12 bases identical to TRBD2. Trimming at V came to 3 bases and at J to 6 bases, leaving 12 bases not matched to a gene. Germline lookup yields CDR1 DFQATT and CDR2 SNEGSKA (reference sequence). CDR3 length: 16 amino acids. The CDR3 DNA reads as TGCAGTGCTAGGGGTGGACTAGCGGGGTCCTCCGGCGAGCAGTACTTC. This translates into CSARGGLAGSSGEQYF.

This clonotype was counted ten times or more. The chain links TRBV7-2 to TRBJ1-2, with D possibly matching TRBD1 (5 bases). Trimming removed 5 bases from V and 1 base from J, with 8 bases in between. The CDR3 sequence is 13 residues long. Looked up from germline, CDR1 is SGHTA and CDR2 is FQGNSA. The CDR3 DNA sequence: TGTGCCAGCAGCCTAGGGGTTAACTATGGCTACACCTTC. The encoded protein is CASSLGVNYGYTF.

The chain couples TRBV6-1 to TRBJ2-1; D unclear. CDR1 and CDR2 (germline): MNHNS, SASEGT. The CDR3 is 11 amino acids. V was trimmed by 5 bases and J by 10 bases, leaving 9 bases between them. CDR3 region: CASSRLREQFF. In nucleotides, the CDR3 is TGTGCCAGCAGTCGATTACGGGAGCAGTTCTTC.

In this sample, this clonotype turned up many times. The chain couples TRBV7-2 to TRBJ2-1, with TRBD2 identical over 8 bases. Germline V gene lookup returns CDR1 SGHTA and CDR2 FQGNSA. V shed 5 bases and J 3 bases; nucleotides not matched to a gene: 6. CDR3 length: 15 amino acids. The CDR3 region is CASSSTGTSYNEQFF. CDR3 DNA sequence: TGTGCCAGCAGCAGTACCGGGACTAGCTACAATGAGCAGTTCTTC. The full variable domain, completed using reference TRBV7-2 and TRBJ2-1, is GAGVSQSPSNKVTEKGKDVELRCDPISGHTALYWYRQSLGQGLEFLIYFQGNSAPDKSGLPSDRFSAERTGGSVSTLTIQRTQQEDSAVYLCASSSTGTSYNEQFFGPGTRLTVL.

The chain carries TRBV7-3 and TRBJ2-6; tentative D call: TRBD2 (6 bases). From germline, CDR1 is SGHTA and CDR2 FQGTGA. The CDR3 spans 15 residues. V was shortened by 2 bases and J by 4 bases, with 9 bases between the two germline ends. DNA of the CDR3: TGTGCCAGCAGCTTAGGAGGGAAGGGGGCCAACGTCCTGACTTTC. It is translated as CASSLGGKGANVLTF.

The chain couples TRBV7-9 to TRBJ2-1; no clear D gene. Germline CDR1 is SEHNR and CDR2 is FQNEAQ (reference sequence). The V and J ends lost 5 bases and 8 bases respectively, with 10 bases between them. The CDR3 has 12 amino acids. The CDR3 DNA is TGTGCCAGCAGCCCCCAGGTCGATGAGCAGTTCTTC. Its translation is CASSPQVDEQFF.

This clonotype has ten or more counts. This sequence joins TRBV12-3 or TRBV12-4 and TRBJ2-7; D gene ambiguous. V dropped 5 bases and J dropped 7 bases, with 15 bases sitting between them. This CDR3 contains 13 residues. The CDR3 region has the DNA TGTGCCAGCAGTCCGTCTGAGATAGAAGAGCAGTACTTC. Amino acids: CASSPSEIEEQYF.

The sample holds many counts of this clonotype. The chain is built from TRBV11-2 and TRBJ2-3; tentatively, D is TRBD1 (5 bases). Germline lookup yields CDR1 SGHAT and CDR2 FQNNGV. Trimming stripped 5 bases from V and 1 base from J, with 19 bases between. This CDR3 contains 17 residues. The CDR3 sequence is CASSRRPILGRTDTQYF. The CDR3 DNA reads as TGTGCCAGCAGCCGCCGACCTATCCTGGGGCGCACAGATACGCAGTATTTT. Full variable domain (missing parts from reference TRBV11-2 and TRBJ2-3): EAGVAQSPRYKIIEKRQSVAFWCNPISGHATLYWYQQILGQGPKLLIQFQNNGVVDDSQLPKDRFSAERLKGVDSTLKIQPAKLEDSAVYLCASSRRPILGRTDTQYFGPGTRLTVL.

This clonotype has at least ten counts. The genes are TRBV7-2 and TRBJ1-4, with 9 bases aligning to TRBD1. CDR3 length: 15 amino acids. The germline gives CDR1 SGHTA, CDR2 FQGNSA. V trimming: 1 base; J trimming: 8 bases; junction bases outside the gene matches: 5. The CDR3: CASSLGGQGGEKLFF. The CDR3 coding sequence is TGTGCCAGCAGCTTAGGGGGACAGGGAGGAGAAAAACTGTTTTTT.

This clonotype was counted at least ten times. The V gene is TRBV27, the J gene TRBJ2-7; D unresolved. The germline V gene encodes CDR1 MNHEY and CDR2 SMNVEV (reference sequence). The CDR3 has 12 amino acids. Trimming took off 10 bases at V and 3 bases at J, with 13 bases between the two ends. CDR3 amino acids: CATGRPYYEQYF. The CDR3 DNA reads TGTGCCACCGGGCGGCCCTACTACGAGCAGTACTTC.

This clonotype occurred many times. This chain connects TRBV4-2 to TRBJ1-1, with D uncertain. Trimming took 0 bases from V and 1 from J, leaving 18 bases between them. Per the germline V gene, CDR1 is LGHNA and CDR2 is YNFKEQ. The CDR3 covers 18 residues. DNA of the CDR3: TGTGCCAGCAGCCAAGATAATTCGGGTGGGCGAAAGAACACTGAAGCTTTCTTT. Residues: CASSQDNSGGRKNTEAFF.

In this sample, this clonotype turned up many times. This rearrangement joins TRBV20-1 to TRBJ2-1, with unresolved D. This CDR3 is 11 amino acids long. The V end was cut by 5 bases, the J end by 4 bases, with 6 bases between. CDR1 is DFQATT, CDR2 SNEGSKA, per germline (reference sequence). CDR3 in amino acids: CSAASYNEQFF. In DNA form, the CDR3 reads TGCAGTGCTGCCTCTTACAATGAGCAGTTCTTC.

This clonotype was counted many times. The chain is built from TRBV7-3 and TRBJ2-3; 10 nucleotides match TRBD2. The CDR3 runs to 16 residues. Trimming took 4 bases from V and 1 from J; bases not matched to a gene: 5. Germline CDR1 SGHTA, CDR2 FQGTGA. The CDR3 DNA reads TGTGCCAGCAGCTCCGTAGCGGGAGGCTGCACAGATACGCAGTATTTT. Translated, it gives CASSSVAGGCTDTQYF.

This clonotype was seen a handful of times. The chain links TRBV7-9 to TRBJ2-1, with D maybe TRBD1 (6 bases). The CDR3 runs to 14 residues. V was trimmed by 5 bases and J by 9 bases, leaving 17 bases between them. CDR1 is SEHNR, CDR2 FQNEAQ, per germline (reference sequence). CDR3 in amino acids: CASSTPKGVGEQFF. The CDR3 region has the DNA TGTGCCAGCAGCACCCCAAAGGGGGTCGGTGAGCAGTTCTTC. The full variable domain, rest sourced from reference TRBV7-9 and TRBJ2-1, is DTGVSQNPRHKITKRGQNVTFRCDPISEHNRLYWYRQTLGQGPEFLTYFQNEAQLEKSRLLSDRFSAERPKGSFSTLEIQRTEQGDSAMYLCASSTPKGVGEQFFGPGTRLTVL.

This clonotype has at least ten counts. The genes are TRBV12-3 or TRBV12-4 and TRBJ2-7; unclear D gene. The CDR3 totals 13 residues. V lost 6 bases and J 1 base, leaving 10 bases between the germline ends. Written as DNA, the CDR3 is TGTGCCAGCAGCGTCGGGTGGTCCTACGAGCAGTACTTC. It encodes CASSVGWSYEQYF.

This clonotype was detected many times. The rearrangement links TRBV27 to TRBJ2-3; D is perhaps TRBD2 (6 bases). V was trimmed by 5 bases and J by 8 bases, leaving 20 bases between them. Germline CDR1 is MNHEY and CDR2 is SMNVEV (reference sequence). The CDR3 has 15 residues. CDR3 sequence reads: CASSVLRDFDGTQYF. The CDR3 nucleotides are TGTGCCAGCAGTGTTCTCCGGGACTTCGACGGTACGCAGTATTTT.